The TCR beta chain described here comes from a study of T cells in Graves' hyperthyroidism and ophthalmopathy. Study-wide points: With a median lead of about 6.9 months before onset, the model predicted ophthalmopathy. Most thyroid clonotypes expanded above 0.001 were also detected in blood.

V lost 5 bases to trimming and J lost 10 bases, with 15 bases between them. The CDR3 contains 14 residues. Looked up from germline, CDR1 is KGHSH and CDR2 is LQKENI. A remark on this clonotype: The target antigen is unknown.

Reasons for excluding patients were uncontrolled infection, other autoimmune disease, pregnancy or lactation. RNA transcripts provided the source from which TCR beta CDR3 regions were amplified. HTBI primers drove first-round RT-PCR of the TCR CDR3. From the multiplex PCR reads, TCRdb called clonotypes with MiXCR, one entry per CDR3 protein. The data show roughly 500,000 distinct CDR3 sequences, 46% seen once. Sequenced material: peripheral blood or thyroid tissue (not recorded which). The chain has TRBV18 and TRBJ1-6; D uncertain. This receptor was identified in an adult woman with Graves' disease, either hyperthyroidism or ophthalmopathy (not recorded which). The CDR3 DNA reads TGTGCCAGCTCAGTAGATGAAGGAGGATCACCCCTCCACTTT. It encodes CASSVDEGGSPLHF.